This TCR beta chain was sequenced during a study of blood T cells in healthy people across ages. The overall study: Roughly one uniquely barcoded beta molecule per two T cells was captured.

Whole-study findings and limits: Diversity figures derived from one million T cells were judged to underestimate the true value. Strong correlation existed between TCR beta diversity and naive T cell percentage. Both higher diversity and more naive CD4+ cells marked long-lived donors when set against aged donors.

Per germline, CDR1 MGHRA and CDR2 YSYEKL. The length of the CDR3 is 13 residues. The V and J ends lost 0 bases and 9 bases respectively, with 9 bases between them. It was with a sample-barcoded 5' primer and a J-beta primer mix that a second PCR of about 7 to 12 cycles was run. TCRdb itself ran the 5' RACE reads through MiXCR, one entry per CDR3 protein. The sample has about 1.5 million distinct CDR3 sequences, 35% to 45% seen once. This clonotype was seen a handful of times. Its antigen is unknown. Source material: blood. The chain carries TRBV4-1 and TRBJ2-1, with D unresolved. The clonotype comes from a woman under 30 in good health. CDR3 in DNA: TGCGCCAGCAGCCAAGATCGTCTTATTGAGCAGTTCTTC. Its protein is CASSQDRLIEQFF.